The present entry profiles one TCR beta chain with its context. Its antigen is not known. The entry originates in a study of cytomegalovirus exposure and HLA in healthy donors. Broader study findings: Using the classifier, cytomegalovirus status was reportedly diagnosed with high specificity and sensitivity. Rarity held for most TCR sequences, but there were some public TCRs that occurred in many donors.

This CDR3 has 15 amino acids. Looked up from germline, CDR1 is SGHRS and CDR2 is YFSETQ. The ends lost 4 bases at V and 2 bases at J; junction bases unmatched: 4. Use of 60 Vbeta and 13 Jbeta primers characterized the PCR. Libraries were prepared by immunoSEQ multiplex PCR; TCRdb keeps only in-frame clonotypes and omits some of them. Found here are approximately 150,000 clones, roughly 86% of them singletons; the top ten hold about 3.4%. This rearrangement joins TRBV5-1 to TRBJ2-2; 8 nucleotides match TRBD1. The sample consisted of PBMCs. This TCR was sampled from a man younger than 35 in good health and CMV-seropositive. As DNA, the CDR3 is TGCGCCAGCAGCCCAGGGGGCGCAAACACCGGGGAGCTGTTTTTT. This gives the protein CASSPGGANTGELFF.